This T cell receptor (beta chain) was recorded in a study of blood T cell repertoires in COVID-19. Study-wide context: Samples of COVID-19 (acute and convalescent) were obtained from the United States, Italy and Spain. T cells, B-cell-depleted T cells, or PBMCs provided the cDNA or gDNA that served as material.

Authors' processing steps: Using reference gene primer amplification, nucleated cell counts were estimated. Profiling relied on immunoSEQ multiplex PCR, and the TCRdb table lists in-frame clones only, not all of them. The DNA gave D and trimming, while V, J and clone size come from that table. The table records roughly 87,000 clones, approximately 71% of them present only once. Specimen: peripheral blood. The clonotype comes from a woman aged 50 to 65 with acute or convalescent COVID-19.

The CDR3 region is CASSVNRGTGELFF. CDR3 DNA sequence: TGTGCCAGCAGTGTAAACAGGGGGACCGGGGAGCTGTTTTTT. V gene TRBV2 combines with J gene TRBJ2-2, with TRBD1 matching over 8 bases. The germline V gene encodes CDR1 SNHLY and CDR2 FYNNEI. With 4 bases clipped from V and 5 bases from J, the junction kept 3 bases outside the gene matches. There are 14 residues in the CDR3.